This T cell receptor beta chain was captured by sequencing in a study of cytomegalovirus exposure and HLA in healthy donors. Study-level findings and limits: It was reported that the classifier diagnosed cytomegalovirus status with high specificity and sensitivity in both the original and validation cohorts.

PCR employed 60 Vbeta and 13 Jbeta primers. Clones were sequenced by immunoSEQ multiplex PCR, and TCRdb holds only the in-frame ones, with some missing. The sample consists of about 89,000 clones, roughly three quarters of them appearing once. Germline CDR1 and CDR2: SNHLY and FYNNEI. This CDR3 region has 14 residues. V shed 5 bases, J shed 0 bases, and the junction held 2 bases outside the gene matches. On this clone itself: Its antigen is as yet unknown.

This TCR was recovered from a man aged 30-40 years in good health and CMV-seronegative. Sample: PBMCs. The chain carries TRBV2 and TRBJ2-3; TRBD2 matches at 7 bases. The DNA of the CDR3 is TGTGCCAGCAGTTGGGGGGGTAGCACAGATACGCAGTATTTT. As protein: CASSWGGSTDTQYF.